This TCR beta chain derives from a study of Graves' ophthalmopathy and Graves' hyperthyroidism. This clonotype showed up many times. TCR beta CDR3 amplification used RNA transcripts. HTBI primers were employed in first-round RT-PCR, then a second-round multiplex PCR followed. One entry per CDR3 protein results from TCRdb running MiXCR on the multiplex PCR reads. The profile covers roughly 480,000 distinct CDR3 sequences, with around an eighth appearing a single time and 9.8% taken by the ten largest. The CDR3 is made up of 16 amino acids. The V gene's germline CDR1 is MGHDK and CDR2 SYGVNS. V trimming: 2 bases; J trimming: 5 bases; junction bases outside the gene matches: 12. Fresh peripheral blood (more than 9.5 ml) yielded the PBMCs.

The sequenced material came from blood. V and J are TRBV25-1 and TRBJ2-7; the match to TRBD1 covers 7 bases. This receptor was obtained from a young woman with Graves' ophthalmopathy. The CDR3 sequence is CASSEETGTAVHEQYF. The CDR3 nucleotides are TGTGCCAGCAGTGAAGAAACTGGGACAGCTGTCCACGAGCAGTACTTC.